This is a list of T cell receptor beta chains from one sample in a study of cytomegalovirus exposure and HLA in healthy donors. TCRdb's copy holds only in-frame clones and misses some; the assay was immunoSEQ multiplex PCR. The data contain 90,000 to 140,000 clones, roughly 80% of them singletons. The sequencing sample was made of PBMCs. The receptors stem from a woman aged 40 to 50 in good health and CMV-seropositive. CDR3s include the opening cysteine and the closing phenylalanine or tryptophan. Fields, in order: D gene, J gene, V gene, clone size, CDR3 DNA, CDR3 protein. D genes are given only for firm matches. Size tells how often a clone was seen (once, few, many) or the class of an expanded clone, and some rows leave it out.

.,TRBJ1-4,TRBV7-9,.,TGTGCCAGCAGCTTAGGTCAGGGGTCCTGGCGAAATGAAAAACTGCTTTTT,CASSLGQGSWRNEKLLF
TRBD1,TRBJ2-5,TRBV5-1,.,TGCGCCAGCAGCTTTCAGGGGGCCTCCCAAGAGACCCAGTACTTC,CASSFQGASQETQYF
.,TRBJ2-7,TRBV27,.,TGTGCCAGCAGTTTCACGGTGGGGGGTTACGAGCAGTACTTC,CASSFTVGGYEQYF
.,TRBJ1-1,TRBV6-6,.,TGTGCCAGCAGTTATGCGTCGGGTATGAACACTGAAGCTTTCTTT,CASSYASGMNTEAFF
TRBD2,TRBJ2-1,TRBV7-6,.,TGTGCCAGCAGCTTAGGGACTAGCGGGAGCAATGAGCAGTTCTTC,CASSLGTSGSNEQFF
.,TRBJ2-1,TRBV10-3,once,TGTGCCATCAGTGACAGGGCCGACAATGAGCAGTTCTTC,CAISDRADNEQFF
.,TRBJ2-1,TRBV27,.,TGTGCCAGCAGTTCCCTCCGTTTAGTAGCGAAAGCCTACAATGAGCAGTTCTTC,CASSSLRLVAKAYNEQFF
.,TRBJ1-2,TRBV13,.,TGTGCCAGCAGCTTATACACGGGATCAAGCGGCTACACCTTC,CASSLYTGSSGYTF
.,TRBJ2-7,TRBV28,.,TGTGCCAGCATGACACCCTACGAGCAGTACTTC,CASMTPYEQYF
.,TRBJ2-7,TRBV21-1,once,TGTGCCAGCAGCAAAGCCGGGACAGGGGGCTACGAGCAGTACTTC,CASSKAGTGGYEQYF
TRBD2,TRBJ2-1,TRBV4-1,.,TGCGCCAGCAGCCAGGATGGCGGGGGGGGGTTCTACAATGAGCAGTTCTTC,CASSQDGGGGFYNEQFF
TRBD2,TRBJ2-7,TRBV18,.,TGTGCCAGCTCACCCGTAGCGGGAGGGATCGGCGAGCAGTACTTC,CASSPVAGGIGEQYF
TRBD2,TRBJ2-3,TRBV2,.,TGTGCCAGCAAGACTAGCGGGAGTCTCGATACGCAGTATTTT,CASKTSGSLDTQYF
.,TRBJ2-2,TRBV10-3,.,TGTGCCATCAGTGGAAATAGGGGGAATCGCGCCGGGGAGCTGTTTTTT,CAISGNRGNRAGELFF
.,TRBJ1-2,TRBV15,.,TGTGCCACCAAAATCCCGAGGGGCCCGGGGGACGGCTACACCTTC,CATKIPRGPGDGYTF
.,TRBJ2-7,TRBV7-8,.,TGTGCCAGCAGCTTACGTGAGCGGGACAAACTGCTCGGCGAGCAGTACTTC,CASSLRERDKLLGEQYF
.,TRBJ1-4,TRBV2,.,TGTGCCAGCAGTCTGGGGGGGGAATGGACTTTT,CASSLGGEWTF
TRBD2,TRBJ2-5,TRBV7-9,.,TGTGCCAGCAGCTTTAGTGGGGCGGGGGTTCAAGAGACCCAGTACTTC,CASSFSGAGVQETQYF
TRBD2,TRBJ2-3,TRBV10-3,.,TGTGCCATCAGTGTAGGGGCGGGAGATATGCAGTATTTT,CAISVGAGDMQYF
.,TRBJ1-1,TRBV5-1,.,TGCGCCAGCTTTCAACAGGGAGGGGCTGAAGCTTTCTTT,CASFQQGGAEAFF
TRBD1,TRBJ2-7,TRBV6-5,few,TGTGCCAGCAGTTTCAGGACAGGGGAGAGCCACGAGCAGTACTTC,CASSFRTGESHEQYF
TRBD1,TRBJ1-3,TRBV11-3,.,TGTGCCAGCATTCCGCGGGACAGGGGTTTTGTGTCGGGAAACACCATATATTTT,CASIPRDRGFVSGNTIYF
TRBD1,TRBJ1-1,TRBV28,once,TGTGCCAGCAGTTTTCTGGGACAGGGGGCGCGTGTCGCTTTCTTT,CASSFLGQGARVAFF
.,TRBJ2-5,TRBV6-1,.,TGTGCCAGCAGAGACTCGGGACTCCCCCAGGCCCAGTACTTC,CASRDSGLPQAQYF
TRBD2,TRBJ2-3,TRBV7-9,.,TGTGCCAGCAGCTTAGGACTAGCGGTTAGCACAGATACGCAGTATTTT,CASSLGLAVSTDTQYF
.,TRBJ2-7,TRBV29-1,.,TGCAGCGTTGAAGTTACATCGGAGGGCGCCTACGAGCAGTACTTC,CSVEVTSEGAYEQYF
.,TRBJ2-1,TRBV25-1,.,TGTGCCAGCAGTGAACCGGGTGGCGTTCTCAATGAGCAGTTCTTC,CASSEPGGVLNEQFF
.,TRBJ2-3,TRBV5-6,.,TGTGCCAGCAGCTCCCTCCGGGACTCGCCTACGCAGTATTTT,CASSSLRDSPTQYF
TRBD1,TRBJ2-1,TRBV2,.,TGTGCCAGCAAACTCGACAGGGGGCAGTACAATGAGCAGTTCTTC,CASKLDRGQYNEQFF
TRBD2,TRBJ2-2,TRBV5-4,.,TGTGCCAGCAGCTTATGGGGGGGGACCGGGGAGCTGTTTTTT,CASSLWGGTGELFF
TRBD2,TRBJ2-1,TRBV7-6,.,TGTGCCAGCAGCAACGGACTAGCGGATAACTTCTACAATGAGCAGTTCTTC,CASSNGLADNFYNEQFF
.,TRBJ1-1,TRBV4-1,.,TGCGCCAGCAGCACTCGACACGCAATGAACACTGAAGCTTTCTTT,CASSTRHAMNTEAFF
.,TRBJ2-3,TRBV6-1,once,TGTGCCAGCAGTGAGAGTCTAGGAATAGATACGCAGTATTTT,CASSESLGIDTQYF
.,TRBJ1-6,TRBV11-2,.,TGTGCCAGCAGCTTAGAGGGGGACTTACCCCTCCACTTT,CASSLEGDLPLHF
TRBD1,TRBJ2-1,TRBV5-1,once,TGCGCCAGCAGCCACCAGACCCGACAGGGGGCCGATGAGCAGTTCTTC,CASSHQTRQGADEQFF
.,TRBJ1-5,TRBV4-1,.,TGCGCCAGCAGCCAAGGGTCGACAGGTAGGGGTGAGCCCCAGCATTTT,CASSQGSTGRGEPQHF
.,TRBJ1-6,TRBV7-7,.,TGTGCTAGCAGCAAAGGACACAGTTCACCCCTCCACTTT,CASSKGHSSPLHF
.,TRBJ2-5,TRBV10-1,.,TGCGCCAGCAGTGCCCCCGTCGAGACCCAGTACTTC,CASSAPVETQYF
.,TRBJ2-7,TRBV7-8,few,TGTGCCAGCAGCTTACAGGCAGGGGACGAGCAGTACTTC,CASSLQAGDEQYF
.,TRBJ1-2,TRBV4-1,few,TGCGCCAGCAGCCAAGACAGGCTTCGGGGCTACACCTTC,CASSQDRLRGYTF
.,TRBJ1-2,TRBV4-1,.,TGCGCCAGCAGCCAAGGAGTTAGGGGTGGGGGGAAGTTC,CASSQGVRGGGKF
.,TRBJ2-4,TRBV18,.,TGTGCCAGCTCCGTTCTAGCCAAAAACATTCAGTACTTC,CASSVLAKNIQYF
TRBD1,TRBJ2-1,TRBV11-2,.,TGTGCCAGCAGCTTGGCAGGGGGAGACAATGAGCAGTTCTTC,CASSLAGGDNEQFF
.,TRBJ2-7,TRBV19,few,TGTGCCAGTAGTGACGGGTACGAGCAGTACTTC,CASSDGYEQYF
.,TRBJ1-5,TRBV28,.,TGTGCCAGCAGTTTATCCCCCCTGAGAACTAGCAATCAGCCCCAGCATTTT,CASSLSPLRTSNQPQHF
TRBD1,TRBJ1-5,TRBV27,.,TGTGCCAGCAGAACCAGGGGGCACGGCAATCAGCCCCAGCATTTT,CASRTRGHGNQPQHF
TRBD2,TRBJ2-1,TRBV5-4,.,TGTGCCAGCAGCGGGGGGGGTAGCAATGAGCAGTTCTTC,CASSGGGSNEQFF
.,TRBJ1-2,TRBV19,.,TGTGCCAGTAGTATAGGGCGGGGGAACTATGGCTACACCTTC,CASSIGRGNYGYTF
TRBD1,TRBJ2-5,TRBV28,few,TGTGCCAGCAGTCCCCTCCGACAGGGGAGGTTGCAAGAGACCCAGTACTTC,CASSPLRQGRLQETQYF
.,TRBJ2-3,TRBV28,.,TGTGCCAGCAGTTTACCGGCTGGCGGAGAGGGAGTTACAGATACGCAGTATTTT,CASSLPAGGEGVTDTQYF
TRBD2,TRBJ2-5,TRBV11-2,once,TGTGCCAGCAGCCAAGGGATCCTAGCGGACCAAGAGACCCAGTACTTC,CASSQGILADQETQYF
TRBD1,TRBJ1-5,TRBV5-1,few,TGCGCCAGCAGCTTGACAGGGGGTTCCGATCAGCCCCAGCATTTT,CASSLTGGSDQPQHF
TRBD2,TRBJ2-1,TRBV5-4,.,TGTGCCAGCAGCTCGGATAGCGGGGGCCCCTACAATGAGCAGTTCTTC,CASSSDSGGPYNEQFF
.,TRBJ1-1,TRBV7-9,.,TGTGCCAGCAGTGGCAGGGGCCAGAACACTGAAGCTTTCTTT,CASSGRGQNTEAFF
.,TRBJ1-1,TRBV6-6,.,TGTGCCACCTCACTGGGACACCTGAACACTGAAGCTTTCTTT,CATSLGHLNTEAFF
.,TRBJ1-1,TRBV19,.,TGTGCCAGTACCAAACCCAGGGGCGCTGGGAACACTGAAGCTTTCTTT,CASTKPRGAGNTEAFF
TRBD2,TRBJ2-5,TRBV28,.,TGTGCCAGCAGTTTACTTGGGCTAGCGGGGCGGGAGACCCAGTACTTC,CASSLLGLAGRETQYF